This TCR beta chain came from a study of cytomegalovirus exposure and HLA in healthy donors. Study-level information: The 500 to 750 first-cohort repertoires and the 110 or so validation repertoires shared the same platform, a later analysis reported. Study results and caveats: Investigators reported 164 TCR beta chains as tied to cytomegalovirus. Reports described diagnosis of cytomegalovirus status by the classifier as highly specific and sensitive.

There are 14 residues in the CDR3. Germline loops: CDR1 MGHRA, CDR2 YSYEKL. Trimming removed 6 bases from V and 8 bases from J; junction bases left unmatched: 7. Data came from immunoSEQ multiplex PCR; TCRdb stores just in-frame clones and leaves some out. The data show around 150,000 clones, roughly 91% seen once. As concerns this clone: The antigen is not known.

Sequenced: PBMCs. The rearrangement uses TRBV4-1 and TRBJ1-4; TRBD1 matches 9 bases. The receptor comes from a young man in good health and CMV-seronegative. The CDR3 loop reads CASSRQGVREKLFF. Written as DNA, the CDR3 is TGCGCCAGCAGTCGACAGGGGGTCCGGGAAAAACTGTTTTTT.